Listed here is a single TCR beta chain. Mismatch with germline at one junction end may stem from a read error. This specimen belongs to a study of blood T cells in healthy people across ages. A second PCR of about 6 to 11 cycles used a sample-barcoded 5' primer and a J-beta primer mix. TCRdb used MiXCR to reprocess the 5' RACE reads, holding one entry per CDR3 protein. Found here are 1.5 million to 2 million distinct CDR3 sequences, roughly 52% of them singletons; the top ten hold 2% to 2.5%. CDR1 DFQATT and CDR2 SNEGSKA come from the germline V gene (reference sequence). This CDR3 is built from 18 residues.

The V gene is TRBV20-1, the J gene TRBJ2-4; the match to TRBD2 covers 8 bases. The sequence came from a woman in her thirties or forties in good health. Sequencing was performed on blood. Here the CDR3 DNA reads TGCAGTGCGAGAGTTGCCATCGGGGGGGCCGAGGCCAAAAACATTCAGTACTTC. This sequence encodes CSARVAIGGAEAKNIQYF.